This T cell receptor beta chain was found in a study of T cell responses to AZD1222 COVID-19 vaccine. This CDR3 region has 15 residues. Germline CDR1 is SGHRS and CDR2 is YFSETQ. V lost 0 bases and J lost 1, with 10 bases in between. The method was immunoSEQ multiplex PCR; TCRdb's version includes in-frame clones alone and lacks a portion of them. The data show tens of thousands of clones, about nine tenths seen once. As regards this clone: The antigen remains undetermined.

Study-wide points: Clonal diversity was possibly underestimated, and white British individuals and females predominated among donors.

The TCR was taken from an adult who received the AZD1222 COVID-19 vaccine. Specimen: peripheral blood, collected 28 days after the second AZD1222 dose. J is TRBJ1-1 and V is TRBV5-1; D unresolved. DNA for the CDR3: TGCGCCAGCAGCTTGGCCGGGATTGGGAACACTGAAGCTTTCTTT. Protein product: CASSLAGIGNTEAFF.